One and the same sample provided the 29 T cell receptor beta chains below, sequenced in a study of T cell responses to AZD1222 COVID-19 vaccine. TCRdb's table, derived via immunoSEQ multiplex PCR, lists solely in-frame clones and lacks some. Here the sample spans 120,000 or so clones, roughly 92% being singletons. This specimen was peripheral blood, taken 28 days after the second AZD1222 dose. Receptor source: an adult who received the AZD1222 COVID-19 vaccine.

The V and J genes are TRBV25-1 and TRBJ1-2, with a possible D match to TRBD1 (6 bases). The length of the CDR3 is 16 residues. Between the trimmed V and J ends, which lost 1 base and 4 bases, there was a span of 16 bases. Germline V CDR1 and CDR2: MGHDK, SYGVNS. DNA for the CDR3: TGTGCCAGCAGTGAATCTACTCCTAGGGGGTTCTATGGCTACACCTTC. It encodes CASSESTPRGFYGYTF.

The chain joins TRBV21-1 to TRBJ2-3; TRBD1 reflects the table's D call only, with no check against the DNA. TRBV21-1 is annotated as a pseudogene. The CDR3 covers 19 residues. The CDR3 sequence: CASSKALSEGQGEADTQYF. The CDR3 region has the DNA TGTGCCAGCAGCAAAGCGCTTTCGGAGGGACAGGGGGAGGCAGATACGCAGTATTTT.

This rearrangement joins TRBV19 to TRBJ1-6; D is possibly TRBD1 (5 bases). The CDR3 spans 15 residues. V gave up 3 bases and J gave up 5 bases, with 11 bases separating them. Germline CDR1 LNHDA, CDR2 SQIVND (reference sequence). Written as DNA, the CDR3 is TGTGCCAGTAGTATGGGCAGGGCGAATAATTCACCCCTCCACTTT. It codes for CASSMGRANNSPLHF.

CDR3 protein: CASSIDGAEKGPLHF. CDR3 coding DNA: TGTGCCAGTAGTATAGACGGGGCGGAGAAGGGGCCCCTCCACTTT. The genes are TRBV19 and TRBJ1-6; tentatively, D is TRBD1 (5 bases). The V gene's germline CDR1 is LNHDA and CDR2 SQIVND (reference sequence). The CDR3 runs to 15 residues. V was shortened by 0 bases and J by 13 bases, with 16 bases between the two germline ends.

The chain is built from TRBV9 and TRBJ1-6; tentative D call: TRBD1 (6 bases). The V gene lost 3 bases and the J gene lost 7 bases, with 14 bases spanning the gap. CDR3 size: 15 residues. Germline CDR1 SGDLS, CDR2 YYNGEE. CDR3 in amino acids: CASSAGRGRNSPLHF. The CDR3 coding sequence is TGTGCCAGCAGCGCCGGACGGGGGCGAAATTCACCCCTCCACTTT.

With respect to this clone: The sample contains more than one DNA sequence encoding this CDR3. The gene calls are TRBV18 and TRBJ2-1; a weak D match, TRBD1 (6 bases). Germline lookup yields CDR1 KGHSH and CDR2 LQKENI. The V and J ends lost 2 bases and 4 bases respectively, with 12 bases between them. The CDR3 consists of 15 residues. The CDR3 nucleotides are TGTGCCAGCTCACCAGGGCAGGGGTCGTACAATGAGCAGTTCTTC. It specifies CASSPGQGSYNEQFF.

This clone was seen a single time. As DNA, the CDR3 is TGTGCCAGCAGCTTGCCGGGACAGGGGTGGACTAATGAAAAACTGTTTTTT. Translated: CASSLPGQGWTNEKLFF. The chain uses TRBV7-2 and TRBJ1-4; 10 bases match TRBD1. The CDR3 length is 17 residues. The trim removed 3 bases at V and 2 bases at J, leaving 6 bases unmatched. The germline V gene encodes CDR1 SGHTA and CDR2 FQGNSA.

The chain recombines TRBV12-3 or TRBV12-4 with TRBJ2-6; D gene uncertain. The CDR3 loop spans 13 amino acids. The ends were cut back, 6 bases at V and 2 bases at J, with 5 bases in the middle. The CDR3 nucleotides are TGTGCCAGCAGCCCTGCTGGGGCCAACGTCCTGACTTTC. It encodes CASSPAGANVLTF.

This clone appeared once. The rearrangement links TRBV7-9 to TRBJ2-7; the D is unclear. Trimming stripped 6 bases from V and 10 bases from J, with 19 bases between. The germline V gene has CDR1 SEHNR and CDR2 FQNEAQ (reference sequence). The CDR3 is 13 amino acids. The CDR3 here is CASRQTEDQSQYF. The CDR3 DNA follows: TGTGCCAGCAGGCAAACAGAGGACCAGAGTCAGTACTTC.

This clone occurred once. The chain employs TRBV7-9 and TRBJ1-5; tentative D call: TRBD1 (5 bases). Per the germline V gene, CDR1 is SEHNR and CDR2 is FQNEAQ (reference sequence). The CDR3 sequence is 15 residues long. With 1 base removed from V and 1 base from J, the gap between germline ends came to 8 bases. Here the CDR3 DNA reads TGTGCCAGCAGCTTAGGGTCAGGGAGCAATCAGCCCCAGCATTTT. This translates into CASSLGSGSNQPQHF. Full variable domain (rest looked up from reference TRBV7-9 and TRBJ1-5): DTGVSQNPRHKITKRGQNVTFRCDPISEHNRLYWYRQTLGQGPEFLTYFQNEAQLEKSRLLSDRFSAERPKGSFSTLEIQRTEQGDSAMYLCASSLGSGSNQPQHFGDGTRLSIL.

There are a few counts of this clone. This chain connects TRBV6-6 to TRBJ1-6; 7 bases map to TRBD1. The CDR3 is 15 amino acids. Germline V gene data show CDR1 as MNHNY and CDR2 as SVGAGI (reference sequence). V lost 6 bases, J lost 4 bases, and 6 bases stayed unmatched. CDR3 DNA: TGTGCCAGCAGAGACTCGGGACAGTATAATTCACCCCTCCACTTT. It yields the protein CASRDSGQYNSPLHF.

Here the CDR3 DNA reads TGTGCCAGCGGGGGGCTAGCGGGGCAAGAGACCCAGTACTTC. It yields the protein CASGGLAGQETQYF. V and J are TRBV6-5 and TRBJ2-5; 9 bases map to TRBD2. Losses at the gene ends were 8 bases for V and 2 bases for J; bases not matched to a gene: 6. This CDR3 is built from 14 residues. CDR1 is MNHEY and CDR2 is SVGAGI in the germline V gene.

The chain recombines TRBV19 with TRBJ1-5; TRBD1 matches at 9 bases. The CDR3 loop spans 14 amino acids. Looked up from germline, CDR1 is LNHDA and CDR2 is SQIVND (reference sequence). V lost 7 bases, J lost 1 base, and 2 bases stayed unmatched. CDR3 in DNA: TGTGCCAGTAAACAGGGGGCGAGCAATCAGCCCCAGCATTTT. Translating it yields CASKQGASNQPQHF.

The V and J genes are TRBV18 and TRBJ1-1, with D possibly TRBD1 on 5 matching bases. Trimming left V 6 bases short and J 3 bases short, with 14 bases between. Germline loops: CDR1 KGHSH, CDR2 LQKENI. The CDR3 is 14 residues long. The CDR3 coding sequence is TGTGCCAGCTCGCTCCTCGTGGGGGACACTGAAGCTTTCTTT. Encoded protein: CASSLLVGDTEAFF.

The V and J genes are TRBV6-2 or TRBV6-3 and TRBJ1-6, with D perhaps TRBD1 (5 bases). The V end lost 6 bases, the J end lost 7 bases, and 7 bases lay between the germline ends. Germline V gives CDR1 MNHEY, CDR2 SVGEGT. This CDR3 region has 12 residues. CDR3 region: CASSSGNSPLHF. CDR3 nucleotide sequence: TGTGCCAGCAGCTCAGGGAATTCACCCCTCCACTTT.

The J gene is TRBJ2-2, the V gene TRBV29-1; unclear D gene. V was cut by 4 bases and J by 4 bases, with 4 bases left in between. The CDR3 is 11 residues long. From germline, CDR1 is SQVTM and CDR2 ANQGSEA. This chain's CDR3 is CSVVITGELFF. Here the CDR3 DNA reads TGCAGCGTTGTGATCACCGGGGAGCTGTTTTTT.

The chain employs TRBV20-1 and TRBJ2-7; unclear D gene. Trimming removed 0 bases at V and 7 bases at J, with 7 bases between. This CDR3 has 11 residues. Germline loops: CDR1 DFQATT, CDR2 SNEGSKA (reference sequence). The CDR3 sequence is CSARDYKEQYF. The CDR3 DNA is TGCAGTGCTAGAGATTATAAGGAGCAGTACTTC.

This chain connects TRBV6-2 or TRBV6-3 to TRBJ2-1; TRBD1 or TRBD2 may be the D gene (5 bases each). The CDR3 is 13 residues long. Trimming left V 5 bases short and J 9 bases short, with 14 bases between. Germline V gene lookup returns CDR1 MNHEY and CDR2 SVGEGT. The CDR3 DNA follows: TGTGCCAGCAGTACGGTGGGGGACCCTGAGCAGTTCTTC. Translation gives CASSTVGDPEQFF.

The V and J genes are TRBV9 and TRBJ2-3; 8 bases match TRBD2. CDR1 SGDLS and CDR2 YYNGEE come from the germline V gene. The CDR3 sequence is 18 residues long. With 0 bases clipped from V and 0 bases from J, the junction kept 9 bases outside the gene matches. The CDR3 DNA reads TGTGCCAGCAGCGTAGCGGGGGCCGGGGGGGCCAGCACAGATACGCAGTATTTT. Its translation is CASSVAGAGGASTDTQYF.

The V call is TRBV6-7, the J call TRBJ1-2; 7 bases map to TRBD1. TRBV6-7 is classed as an ORF, of uncertain function. The CDR3 loop spans 17 amino acids. The ends lost 0 bases at V and 0 bases at J; junction bases unmatched: 7. The CDR3: CASSYSEPTGANYGYTF. CDR3 sequence (DNA): TGTGCCAGCAGTTACTCCGAGCCCACAGGGGCTAACTATGGCTACACCTTC.

This clone has a single count. J is TRBJ2-5 and V is TRBV7-9; D gene uncertain. This CDR3 is built from 11 residues. V lost 6 bases, J lost 3 bases, and 5 bases lay in between. Germline loops: CDR1 SEHNR, CDR2 FQNEAQ (reference sequence). The DNA for the CDR3 is TGTGCCAGCAGGGCAGAAGAGACCCAGTACTTC. The encoded protein is CASRAEETQYF. Full variable domain (rest looked up from reference TRBV7-9 and TRBJ2-5): DTGVSQNPRHKITKRGQNVTFRCDPISEHNRLYWYRQTLGQGPEFLTYFQNEAQLEKSRLLSDRFSAERPKGSFSTLEIQRTEQGDSAMYLCASRAEETQYFGPGTRLLVL.

The rearrangement joins TRBV29-1 to TRBJ2-7; D assignment may be TRBD1 or TRBD2 (5 bases each). Germline loops: CDR1 SQVTM, CDR2 ANQGSEA. The CDR3 extends over 12 amino acids. V was shortened by 3 bases and J by 4 bases, with 10 bases between the two germline ends. The DNA for the CDR3 is TGCAGCGTTGATCAGGGACGGTACGAGCAGTACTTC. The encoded protein is CSVDQGRYEQYF.

The CDR3 DNA sequence: TGCGCCAGCAGCGCTCGGACGGCCAGCAATCAGCCCCAGCATTTT. Amino acids: CASSARTASNQPQHF. V usage is TRBV4-1 and J usage is TRBJ1-5; D unresolved. The CDR3 has 15 amino acids. Trimming left V 5 bases short and J 1 base short, with 12 bases between. The V gene's germline CDR1 is MGHRA and CDR2 YSYEKL.

The chain couples TRBV29-1 to TRBJ1-5; a weak D match, TRBD1 (5 bases). Trimming left V 6 bases short and J 1 base short, with 10 bases between. The CDR3 sequence is 13 residues long. Germline CDR1 is SQVTM and CDR2 is ANQGSEA. This CDR3 is CSVARGSNQPQHF. The CDR3 bases are TGCAGCGTGGCCCGGGGGAGCAATCAGCCCCAGCATTTT.

This chain's CDR3 is CASETGTEHYNSPLHF. In DNA, the CDR3 is TGTGCCAGCGAGACCGGGACAGAACACTATAATTCACCCCTCCACTTT. The rearrangement uses TRBV5-8 and TRBJ1-6, with 7 bases that match TRBD1. CDR1 SGHTS and CDR2 YDEGEE come from the germline V gene. The CDR3 extends over 16 amino acids. With 7 bases clipped from V and 3 bases from J, the junction kept 10 bases outside the gene matches.

V usage is TRBV6-2 or TRBV6-3 and J usage is TRBJ2-2; 8 bases line up with TRBD1. V trimming: 1 base; J trimming: 1 base; junction bases outside the gene matches: 2. In germline, CDR1 is MNHEY, CDR2 SVGEGT. This CDR3 has 16 amino acids. Here the CDR3 reads CASSYYGTGNTGELFF. CDR3 in DNA: TGTGCCAGCAGTTACTATGGGACAGGGAACACCGGGGAGCTGTTTTTT.

The chain links TRBV5-1 to TRBJ1-4; D remains ambiguous. The CDR3 runs to 14 residues. CDR1 and CDR2 from the germline V gene are SGHRS and YFSETQ. Trimming cost V 3 bases and J 5 bases, with 11 bases left between them. CDR3 DNA: TGCGCCAGCAGCTCCACGGGAGCGAATGAAAAACTGTTTTTT. It yields the protein CASSSTGANEKLFF. Drawing the rest from reference TRBV5-1 and TRBJ1-4, the complete variable domain is KAGVTQTPRYLIKTRGQQVTLSCSPISGHRSVSWYQQTPGQGLQFLFEYFSETQRNKGNFPGRFSGRQFSNSRSEMNVSTLELGDSALYLCASSSTGANEKLFFGSGTQLSVL.

About this clone itself: Additional DNA sequences in this sample encode the identical CDR3. The rearrangement joins TRBV5-1 to TRBJ1-1, with no clear D. Germline assignment: CDR1 SGHRS and CDR2 YFSETQ. This CDR3 has 13 amino acids. The V gene lost 0 bases and the J gene lost 0 bases, with 3 bases spanning the gap. CDR3 protein: CASSLEMNTEAFF. The CDR3 nucleotides read TGCGCCAGCAGCTTGGAGATGAACACTGAAGCTTTCTTT.

V usage is TRBV13 and J usage is TRBJ1-1; the D gene is possibly TRBD1 (5 bases). This CDR3 region has 14 residues. Germline V gene data show CDR1 as PRHDT and CDR2 as FYEKMQ (reference sequence). The V and J ends lost 1 base and 4 bases respectively, with 10 bases between them. Written as DNA, the CDR3 is TGTGCCAGCAGCTTAGCAGGGTATGGCACTGAAGCTTTCTTT. Its translation: CASSLAGYGTEAFF.